This T cell receptor beta chain was sequenced for a study of PD-1 blockade in classical Hodgkin lymphoma (TCRdb year 2020). Background on the whole study: Nivolumab dosing was 3 mg/kg intravenously every 2 weeks, continuing until either disease progression or unacceptable toxicity. To define a peripheral blood immune signature of response to PD-1 blockade in classical Hodgkin lymphoma, the study combined TCR beta sequencing with CyTOF.

Worth noting for this clone: Its antigen target is currently unknown. No base-level quality is on record; no much larger clone is a single base apart.

This sample's time point label indicates: cycle 4 day 1 (C4D1), after five to seven weeks of nivolumab. Every trial patient had relapsed after autologous stem cell transplantation, and cohorts A, B and C differed in prior brentuximab vedotin exposure. CD4+ T cells were purified from thawed PBMCs by magnetic negative selection with a Miltenyi CD4+ T cell isolation kit. The trial cohort comprised 56 patients with relapsed/refractory classical Hodgkin lymphoma whose best overall responses were complete response, partial response or progressive disease. In the multi-cohort phase II CheckMate 205 trial, trial patients received single-agent nivolumab. An independent review committee assessed best overall response by applying the 2007 International Working Group response criteria. Trial PBMCs were collected immediately before nivolumab initiation (C1D1) and during therapy at cycle 2 day 1 and cycle 4 day 1. Peripheral blood was collected in 8 mL Vacutainer Cell Preparation Tubes, from which PBMCs were isolated by centrifugation and then cryopreserved. Purified CD4+ and CD8+ fractions were prepared only for cases where an additional PBMC sample was available. Magnetically labelled cells were removed on LS columns in a quadroMACS separator, and the flow-through was collected as the purified fraction.

Genomic DNA was extracted with the Qiagen DNeasy kit from unsorted PBMCs and from negatively selected CD4+ and CD8+ fractions. Amplification of TCR beta CDR3 regions was done by immunoSEQ multiplex PCR with primers that anneal to V and J segments. A synthetic immune receptor repertoire was used to minimize amplification bias, and remaining bias was computationally removed after sequencing. In the paper's pipeline: Repertoire diversity was quantified as the Shannon entropy index using custom Python scripts. Unsorted, CD4+ and CD8+ repertoires were examined separately, except in combined analyses, for which CD4+ and CD8+ sequences were merged in silico. Clonal expansion was defined as at least a 2-fold frequency increase after treatment relative to C1D1, with a pseudocount of 0.5 for undetected baseline clones. Clones with 0 or 1 copy at C1D1 were defined as singleton clones, while clones with 2 or more copies were defined as non-singleton clones. By matching protein sequences in sorted samples from the same patient, clones expanded in unsorted samples were annotated as CD4+, CD8+ or unknown. Diversity changes from C1D1 to C4D1 were tested in paired samples using Wilcoxon tests. As stored in TCRdb, this immuneACCESS dataset retains in-frame rearrangements with V and J assigned. A fraction of the clones does not appear; measured against another copy, unresolved V genes explain less than half of the discrepancy, and the remainder lacks a known reason. For V, J and clone size, that table is used; D and trimming come from the DNA. In all, the sample holds 25,000 to 35,000 clones, and around 84% of those were seen once. In total, the top ten clones hold about 0.8% of the sample.

CDR1 and CDR2 were assigned from the germline V gene as SGDLS and YYNGEE. The CDR3 sequence holds 16 residues, the cysteine and phenylalanine included. The retained sequence is limited to the CDR3, 48 bases, with the frame set at the first base. Compared with germline, V lacks 3 bases and J lacks 2 bases; bases without a gene match: 9. Points the paper makes about the study in general: CD4+ but not CD8+ TCR diversity rose significantly by C4D1 (p=0.0027 vs p=0.16), most apparent in complete responders (p=0.02). Baseline diversity similar to that of newly diagnosed patients was observed in trial patients achieving complete response, whereas significantly lower diversity was observed in partial responders and progressors. Lower diversity was observed in patients in whom nivolumab was started less than 1 year after ASCT, and these patients were excluded from later analyses so that confounding by immune reconstitution would be avoided. The study was limited to a single clinical trial cohort, and causes of repertoire differences, possibly disease activity or prior therapy, remained undefined. Newly diagnosed patients were reported to have lower baseline TCR diversity than healthy donors, and relapsed/refractory patients were reported to have lower baseline TCR diversity still.

Sequences were derived from CD4+ T cells from blood, sampled before the fourth cycle of nivolumab. This chain joins TRBV9 to TRBJ2-7, with 9 central nucleotides matching TRBD2. The source is a human donor with classical Hodgkin lymphoma. The CDR3 region reads CASSEGERGVPYEQYF. The nucleotide sequence is TGTGCCAGCAGCGAGGGGGAGCGGGGGGTCCCCTACGAGCAGTACTTC. The full variable domain, with segments outside the CDR3 supplied by the reference TRBV9 and TRBJ2-7 proteins, appears as DSGVTQTPKHLITATGQRVTLRCSPRSGDLSVYWYQQSLDQGLQFLIQYYNGEERAKGNILERFSAQQFPDLHSELNLSSLELGDSALYFCASSEGERGVPYEQYFGPGTRLTVT.